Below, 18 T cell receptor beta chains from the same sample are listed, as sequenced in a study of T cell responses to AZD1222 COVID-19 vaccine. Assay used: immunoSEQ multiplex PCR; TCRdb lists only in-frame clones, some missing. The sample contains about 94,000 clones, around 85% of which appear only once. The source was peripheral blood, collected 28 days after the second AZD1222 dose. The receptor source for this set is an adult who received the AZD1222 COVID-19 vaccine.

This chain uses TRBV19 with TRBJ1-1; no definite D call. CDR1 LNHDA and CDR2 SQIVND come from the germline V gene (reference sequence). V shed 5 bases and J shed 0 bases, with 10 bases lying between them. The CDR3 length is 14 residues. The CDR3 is CASSVKLMNTEAFF. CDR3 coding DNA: TGTGCCAGTAGTGTCAAACTCATGAACACTGAAGCTTTCTTT.

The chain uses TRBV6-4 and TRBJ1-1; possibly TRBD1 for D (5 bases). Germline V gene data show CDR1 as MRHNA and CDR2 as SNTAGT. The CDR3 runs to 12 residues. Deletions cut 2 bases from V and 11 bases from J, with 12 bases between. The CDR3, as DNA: TGTGCCAGCAGTGACGATGGGGGTGAGGCTTTCTTT. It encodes CASSDDGGEAFF.

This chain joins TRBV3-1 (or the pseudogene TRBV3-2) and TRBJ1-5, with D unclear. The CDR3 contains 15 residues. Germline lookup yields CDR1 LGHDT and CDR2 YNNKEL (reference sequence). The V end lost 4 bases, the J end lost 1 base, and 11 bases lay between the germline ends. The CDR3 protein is CASSRSPASNQPQHF. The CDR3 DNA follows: TGTGCCAGCAGCCGGTCCCCGGCCAGCAATCAGCCCCAGCATTTT.

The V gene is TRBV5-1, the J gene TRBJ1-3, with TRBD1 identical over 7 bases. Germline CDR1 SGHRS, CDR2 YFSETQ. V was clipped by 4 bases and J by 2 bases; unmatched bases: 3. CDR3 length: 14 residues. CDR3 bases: TGCGCCAGCAGCCCCGGGACAGCTGGAAACACCATATATTTT. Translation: CASSPGTAGNTIYF.

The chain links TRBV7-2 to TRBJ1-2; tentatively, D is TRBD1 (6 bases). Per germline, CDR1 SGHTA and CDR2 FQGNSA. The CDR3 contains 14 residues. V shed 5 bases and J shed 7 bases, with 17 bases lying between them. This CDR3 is CASSLQGRAGGYTF. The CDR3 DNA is TGTGCCAGCAGCCTCCAGGGGCGGGCGGGTGGCTACACCTTC.

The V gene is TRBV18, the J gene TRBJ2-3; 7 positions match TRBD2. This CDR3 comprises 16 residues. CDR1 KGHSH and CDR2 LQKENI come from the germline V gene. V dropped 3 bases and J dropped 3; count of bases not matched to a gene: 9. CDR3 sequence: CASSPLVGLGTDTQYF. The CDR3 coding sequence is TGTGCCAGCTCACCTCTGGTAGGACTAGGGACAGATACGCAGTATTTT.

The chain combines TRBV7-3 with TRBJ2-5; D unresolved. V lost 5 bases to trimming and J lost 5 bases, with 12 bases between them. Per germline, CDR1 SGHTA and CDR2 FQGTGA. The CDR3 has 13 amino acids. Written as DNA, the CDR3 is TGTGCCAGCAGCCCTAACGTATGGGAGACCCAGTACTTC. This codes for CASSPNVWETQYF.

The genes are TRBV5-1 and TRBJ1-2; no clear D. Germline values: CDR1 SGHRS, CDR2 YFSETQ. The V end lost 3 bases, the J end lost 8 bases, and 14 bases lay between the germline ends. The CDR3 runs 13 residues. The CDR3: CASSSDAPGGYTF. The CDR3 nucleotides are TGCGCCAGCAGCTCGGACGCGCCGGGGGGCTACACCTTC.

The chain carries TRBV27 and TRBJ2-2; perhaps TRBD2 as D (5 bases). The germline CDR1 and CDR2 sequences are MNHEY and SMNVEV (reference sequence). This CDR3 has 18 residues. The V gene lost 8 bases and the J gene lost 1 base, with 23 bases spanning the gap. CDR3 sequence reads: CASAPTWLTGMNTGELFF. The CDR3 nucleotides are TGTGCCAGCGCCCCAACCTGGCTAACGGGAATGAACACCGGGGAGCTGTTTTTT.

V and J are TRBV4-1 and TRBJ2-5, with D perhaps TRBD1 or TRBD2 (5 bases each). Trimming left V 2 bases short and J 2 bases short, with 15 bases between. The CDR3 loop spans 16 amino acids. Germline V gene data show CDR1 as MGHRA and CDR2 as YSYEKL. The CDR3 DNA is TGCGCCAGCAGCCAAATAACCGGGACGCCTCAAGAGACCCAGTACTTC. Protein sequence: CASSQITGTPQETQYF.

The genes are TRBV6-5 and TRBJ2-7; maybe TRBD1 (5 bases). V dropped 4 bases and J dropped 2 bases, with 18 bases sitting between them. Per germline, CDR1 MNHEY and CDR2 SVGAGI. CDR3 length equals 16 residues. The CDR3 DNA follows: TGTGCCAGCAGTTCCCTCGCCAGGGCAGTTGCCTACGAGCAGTACTTC. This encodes CASSSLARAVAYEQYF.

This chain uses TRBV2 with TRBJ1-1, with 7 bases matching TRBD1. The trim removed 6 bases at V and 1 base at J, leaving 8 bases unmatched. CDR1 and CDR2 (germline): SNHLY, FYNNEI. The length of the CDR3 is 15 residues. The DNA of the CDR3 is TGTGCCAGCAGAGAATTCAGGGGGAAGAACACTGAAGCTTTCTTT. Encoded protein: CASREFRGKNTEAFF.

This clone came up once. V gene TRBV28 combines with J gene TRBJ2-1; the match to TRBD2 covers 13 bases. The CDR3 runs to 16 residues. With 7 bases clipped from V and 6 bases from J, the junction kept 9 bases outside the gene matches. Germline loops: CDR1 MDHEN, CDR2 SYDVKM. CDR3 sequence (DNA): TGTGCCAGCACCCTCACGGGACTAGCGGGACCCAATGAGCAGTTCTTC. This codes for CASTLTGLAGPNEQFF.

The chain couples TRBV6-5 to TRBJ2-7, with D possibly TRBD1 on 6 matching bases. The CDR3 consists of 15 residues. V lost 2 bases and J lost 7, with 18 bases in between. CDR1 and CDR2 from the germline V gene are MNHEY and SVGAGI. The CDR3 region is CASSYHRAGASEQYF. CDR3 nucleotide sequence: TGTGCCAGCAGTTACCACCGGGCAGGGGCGTCTGAGCAGTACTTC.

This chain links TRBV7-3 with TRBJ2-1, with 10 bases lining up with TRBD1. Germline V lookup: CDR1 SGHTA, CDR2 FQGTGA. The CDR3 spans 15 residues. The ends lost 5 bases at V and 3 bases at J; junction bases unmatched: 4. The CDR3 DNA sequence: TGTGCCAGCAGCGACCGGGACAGGGGCTACAATGAGCAGTTCTTC. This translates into CASSDRDRGYNEQFF.

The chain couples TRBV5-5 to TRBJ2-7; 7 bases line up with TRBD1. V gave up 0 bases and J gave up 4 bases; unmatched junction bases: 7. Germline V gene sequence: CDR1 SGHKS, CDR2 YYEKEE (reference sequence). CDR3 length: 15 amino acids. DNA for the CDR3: TGTGCCAGCAGCTTGGGGGACAGAGTGAGATACGAGCAGTACTTC. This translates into CASSLGDRVRYEQYF.

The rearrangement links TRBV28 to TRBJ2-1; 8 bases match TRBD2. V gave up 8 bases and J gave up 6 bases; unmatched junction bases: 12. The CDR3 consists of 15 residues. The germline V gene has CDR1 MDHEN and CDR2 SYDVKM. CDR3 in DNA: TGTGCCAGCTATTCGGCGGGAGGAAAGGCCAATGAGCAGTTCTTC. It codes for CASYSAGGKANEQFF.

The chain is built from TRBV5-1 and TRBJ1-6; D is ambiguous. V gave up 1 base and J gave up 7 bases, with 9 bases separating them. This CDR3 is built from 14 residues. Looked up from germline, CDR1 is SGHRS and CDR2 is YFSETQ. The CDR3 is CASSLSPINSPLHF. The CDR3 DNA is TGCGCCAGCAGCTTGTCACCAATAAATTCACCCCTCCACTTT.